This note documents a single T cell receptor (beta chain) sequence. The CDR3 loop spans 14 amino acids. The germline gives CDR1 MNHEY, CDR2 SMNVEV (reference sequence). Trimming took 0 bases from V and 7 from J, leaving 10 bases between them. The primer mix had 60 Vbeta and 13 Jbeta primers. Profiling relied on immunoSEQ multiplex PCR, and the TCRdb table lists in-frame clones only, not all of them. The sample lists 150,000 to 200,000 clones; 70% to 80% were seen once. The sample originates from a study of cytomegalovirus exposure and HLA in healthy donors. Sequencing input: PBMCs. The receptor comes from a man over 45 in good health and CMV-seropositive. The gene calls are TRBV27 and TRBJ1-5, with a possible D match to TRBD1 (6 bases). CDR3 amino acids: CASSLSRTAQPQHF. CDR3 nucleotide sequence: TGTGCCAGCAGTTTATCCCGGACAGCCCAGCCCCAGCATTTT.